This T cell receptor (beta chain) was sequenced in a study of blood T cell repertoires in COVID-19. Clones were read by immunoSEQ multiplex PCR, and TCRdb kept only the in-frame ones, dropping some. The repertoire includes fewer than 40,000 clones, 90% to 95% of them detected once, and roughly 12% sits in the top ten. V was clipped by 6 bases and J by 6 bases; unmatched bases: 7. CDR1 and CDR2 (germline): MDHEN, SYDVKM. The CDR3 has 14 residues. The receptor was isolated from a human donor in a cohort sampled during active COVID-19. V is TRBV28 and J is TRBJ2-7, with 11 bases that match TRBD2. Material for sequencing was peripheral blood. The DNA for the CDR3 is TGTGCCAGCAGGGTTAGCGGGAGGGCTCCCGAGCAGTACTTC. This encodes CASRVSGRAPEQYF.